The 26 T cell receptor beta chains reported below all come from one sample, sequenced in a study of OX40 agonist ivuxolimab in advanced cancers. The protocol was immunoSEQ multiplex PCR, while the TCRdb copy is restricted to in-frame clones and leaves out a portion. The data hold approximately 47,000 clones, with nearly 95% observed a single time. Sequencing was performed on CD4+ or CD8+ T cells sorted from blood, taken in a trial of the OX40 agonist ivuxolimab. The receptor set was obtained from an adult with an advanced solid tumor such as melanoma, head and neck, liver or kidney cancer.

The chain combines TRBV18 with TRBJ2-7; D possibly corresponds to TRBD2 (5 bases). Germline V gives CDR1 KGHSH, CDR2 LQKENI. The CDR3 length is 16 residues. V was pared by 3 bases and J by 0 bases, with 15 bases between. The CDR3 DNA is TGTGCCAGCTCACCTGACCCGGGAAGATTCTCCTACGAGCAGTACGTC. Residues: CASSPDPGRFSYEQYV.

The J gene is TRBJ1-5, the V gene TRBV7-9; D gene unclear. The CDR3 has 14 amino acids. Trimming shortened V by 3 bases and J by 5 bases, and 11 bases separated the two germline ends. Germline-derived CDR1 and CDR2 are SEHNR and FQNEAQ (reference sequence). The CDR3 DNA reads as TGTGCCAGCAGCTTCGCGGGATACCATCAGCCCCAGCATTTT. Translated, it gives CASSFAGYHQPQHF.

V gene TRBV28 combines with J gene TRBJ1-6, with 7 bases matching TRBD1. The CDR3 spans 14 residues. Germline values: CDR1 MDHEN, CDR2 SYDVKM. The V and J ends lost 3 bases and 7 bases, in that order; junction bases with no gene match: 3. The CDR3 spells CASSFAGGNSPLHF. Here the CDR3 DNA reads TGTGCCAGCAGTTTTGCAGGGGGGAATTCACCCCTCCACTTT.

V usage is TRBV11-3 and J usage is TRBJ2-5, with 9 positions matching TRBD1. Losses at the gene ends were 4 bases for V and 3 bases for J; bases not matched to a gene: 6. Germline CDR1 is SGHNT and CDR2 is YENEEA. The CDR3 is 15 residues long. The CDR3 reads CASSSRTGAEETQYF. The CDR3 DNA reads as TGTGCCAGCAGCTCACGGACAGGGGCAGAAGAGACCCAGTACTTC.

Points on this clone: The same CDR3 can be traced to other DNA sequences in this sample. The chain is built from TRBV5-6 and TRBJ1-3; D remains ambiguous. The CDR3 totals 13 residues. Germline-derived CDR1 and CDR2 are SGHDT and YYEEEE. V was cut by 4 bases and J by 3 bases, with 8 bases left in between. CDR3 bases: TGTGCCAGCAGCCCGGCGGATGGAAACACCATATATTTT. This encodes CASSPADGNTIYF.

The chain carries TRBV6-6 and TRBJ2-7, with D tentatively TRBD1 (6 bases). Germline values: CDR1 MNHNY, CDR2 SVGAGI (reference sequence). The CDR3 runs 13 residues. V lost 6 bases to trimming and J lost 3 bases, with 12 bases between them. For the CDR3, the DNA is TGTGCCAGCAGCCTGGGACAATACTACGAGCAGTACGTC. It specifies CASSLGQYYEQYV.

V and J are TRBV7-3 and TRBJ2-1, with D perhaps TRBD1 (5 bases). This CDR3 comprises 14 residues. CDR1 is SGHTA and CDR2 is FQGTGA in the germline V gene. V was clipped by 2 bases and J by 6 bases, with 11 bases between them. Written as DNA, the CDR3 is TGTGCCAGCAGCTTAGCCGGACAAGGCAATGAGCAGTTCTTC. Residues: CASSLAGQGNEQFF.

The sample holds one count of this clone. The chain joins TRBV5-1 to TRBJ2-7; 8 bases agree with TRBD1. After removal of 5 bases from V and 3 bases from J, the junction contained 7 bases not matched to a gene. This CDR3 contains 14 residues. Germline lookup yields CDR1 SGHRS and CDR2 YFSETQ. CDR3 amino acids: CASRDGTGLYEQYF. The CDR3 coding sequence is TGCGCCAGCAGAGATGGGACAGGACTCTACGAGCAGTACTTC.

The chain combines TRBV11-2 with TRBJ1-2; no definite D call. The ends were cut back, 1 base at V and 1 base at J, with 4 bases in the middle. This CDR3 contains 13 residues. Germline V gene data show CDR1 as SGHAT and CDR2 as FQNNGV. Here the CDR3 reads CASSLGGNYGYTF. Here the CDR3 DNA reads TGTGCCAGCAGCTTAGGGGGTAACTATGGCTACACCTTC.

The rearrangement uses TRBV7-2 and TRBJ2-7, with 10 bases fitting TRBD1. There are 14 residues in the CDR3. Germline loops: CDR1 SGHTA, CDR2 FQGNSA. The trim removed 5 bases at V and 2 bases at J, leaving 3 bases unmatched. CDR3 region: CASSIGQGAYEQYV. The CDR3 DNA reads TGTGCCAGCAGCATCGGACAGGGGGCCTACGAGCAGTACGTC.

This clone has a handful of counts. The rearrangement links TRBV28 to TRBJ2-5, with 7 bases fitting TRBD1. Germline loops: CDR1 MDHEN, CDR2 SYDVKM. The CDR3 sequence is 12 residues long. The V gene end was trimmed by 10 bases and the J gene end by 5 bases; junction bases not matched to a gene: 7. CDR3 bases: TGTGCCATCTTGACAGGGTCGGAGACCCAGTACTTC. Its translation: CAILTGSETQYF.

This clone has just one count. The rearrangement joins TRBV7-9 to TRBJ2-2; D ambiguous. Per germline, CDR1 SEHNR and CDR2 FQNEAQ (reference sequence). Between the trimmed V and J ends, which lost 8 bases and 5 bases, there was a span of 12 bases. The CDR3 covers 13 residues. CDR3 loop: CASGDRPTGELFF. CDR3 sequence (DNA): TGTGCCAGCGGGGATAGGCCGACCGGGGAGCTGTTTTTT.

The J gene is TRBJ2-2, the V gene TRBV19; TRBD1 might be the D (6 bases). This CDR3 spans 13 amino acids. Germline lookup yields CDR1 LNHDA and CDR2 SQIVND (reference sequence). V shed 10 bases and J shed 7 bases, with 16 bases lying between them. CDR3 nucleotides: TGTGCCATCGCGCCCAGGGGAAGCGGGGAGCTGTTTTTT. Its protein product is CAIAPRGSGELFF. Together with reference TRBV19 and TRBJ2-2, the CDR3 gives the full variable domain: DGGITQSPKYLFRKEGQNVTLSCEQNLNHDAMYWYRQDPGQGLRLIYYSQIVNDFQKGDIAEGYSVSREKKESFPLTVTSAQKNPTAFYLCAIAPRGSGELFFGEGSRLTVL.

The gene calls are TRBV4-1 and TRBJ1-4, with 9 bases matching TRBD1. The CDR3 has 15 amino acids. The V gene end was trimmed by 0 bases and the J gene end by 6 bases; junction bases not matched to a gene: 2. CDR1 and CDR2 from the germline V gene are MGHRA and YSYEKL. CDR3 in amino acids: CASSQEWTGDEKLFF. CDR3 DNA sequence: TGCGCCAGCAGCCAAGAATGGACAGGGGATGAAAAACTGTTTTTT.

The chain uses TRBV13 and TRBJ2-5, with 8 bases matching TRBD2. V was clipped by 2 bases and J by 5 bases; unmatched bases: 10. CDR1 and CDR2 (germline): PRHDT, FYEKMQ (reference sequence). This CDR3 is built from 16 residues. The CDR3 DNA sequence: TGTGCCAGCAGCTTATCCGGGGGGGCAGTTTATGAGACCCAGTACTTC. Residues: CASSLSGGAVYETQYF.

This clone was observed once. CDR3 nucleotides: TGTGCCAGCAGCTTAGGGGACCGGCAGCCCCAGCATTTT. It codes for CASSLGDRQPQHF. The rearrangement joins TRBV7-6 to TRBJ1-5, with a tentative D call TRBD1 (5 bases). CDR1 SGHVS and CDR2 FNYEAQ come from the germline V gene. This CDR3 spans 13 amino acids. V lost 1 base to trimming and J lost 7 bases, with 8 bases between them.

CDR3 loop: CASSPTTGAAETQYF. The CDR3 region has the DNA TGCGCCAGCAGCCCTACCACGGGAGCGGCGGAGACCCAGTACTTC. The chain combines TRBV4-1 with TRBJ2-5; D may be TRBD2 (6 bases). This CDR3 contains 15 residues. V lost 4 bases and J 5 bases, leaving 17 bases between the germline ends. Germline lookup yields CDR1 MGHRA and CDR2 YSYEKL.

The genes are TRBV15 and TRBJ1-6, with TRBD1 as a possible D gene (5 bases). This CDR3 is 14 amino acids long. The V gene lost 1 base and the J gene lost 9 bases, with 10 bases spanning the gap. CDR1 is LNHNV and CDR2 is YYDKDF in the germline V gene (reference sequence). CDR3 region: CATSRAGGTSPLHF. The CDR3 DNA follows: TGTGCCACCAGCAGAGCGGGGGGAACTTCACCCCTCCACTTT.

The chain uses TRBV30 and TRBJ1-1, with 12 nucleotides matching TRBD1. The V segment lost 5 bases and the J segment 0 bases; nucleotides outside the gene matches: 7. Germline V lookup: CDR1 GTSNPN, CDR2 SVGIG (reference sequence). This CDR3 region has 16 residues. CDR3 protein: CAWSSGTGGVNTEAFF. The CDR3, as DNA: TGTGCCTGGTCATCCGGGACAGGGGGCGTGAACACTGAAGCTTTCTTT.

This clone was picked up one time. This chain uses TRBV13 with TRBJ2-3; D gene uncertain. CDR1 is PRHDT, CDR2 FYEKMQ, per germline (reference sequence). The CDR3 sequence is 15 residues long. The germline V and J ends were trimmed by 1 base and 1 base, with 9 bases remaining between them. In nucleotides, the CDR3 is TGTGCCAGCAGCTTAGAATGGTCACGCACAGATACGCAGTATTTT. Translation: CASSLEWSRTDTQYF.

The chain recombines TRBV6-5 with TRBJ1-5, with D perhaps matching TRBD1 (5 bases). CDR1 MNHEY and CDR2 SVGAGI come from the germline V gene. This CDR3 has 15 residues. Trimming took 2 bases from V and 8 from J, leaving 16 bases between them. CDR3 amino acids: CASSYRRAVYKPQHF. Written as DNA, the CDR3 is TGTGCCAGCAGTTACCGCAGGGCTGTTTATAAGCCCCAGCATTTT.

The CDR3 DNA reads TGTGCCAGTAGTATAATGTATAGGGGCCCAGATACGCAGTATTTT. This sequence encodes CASSIMYRGPDTQYF. This rearrangement joins TRBV19 to TRBJ2-3; a weak D match, TRBD1 (5 bases). The CDR3 sequence is 15 residues long. The ends were cut back, 2 bases at V and 4 bases at J, with 13 bases in the middle. Germline V gene sequence: CDR1 LNHDA, CDR2 SQIVND (reference sequence).

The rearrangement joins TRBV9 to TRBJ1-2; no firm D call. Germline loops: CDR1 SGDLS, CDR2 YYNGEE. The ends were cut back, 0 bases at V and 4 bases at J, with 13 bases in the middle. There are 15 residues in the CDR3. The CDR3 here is CASSVAKSGGYGYTF. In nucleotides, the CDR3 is TGTGCCAGCAGCGTAGCTAAAAGCGGCGGCTATGGCTACACCTTC.

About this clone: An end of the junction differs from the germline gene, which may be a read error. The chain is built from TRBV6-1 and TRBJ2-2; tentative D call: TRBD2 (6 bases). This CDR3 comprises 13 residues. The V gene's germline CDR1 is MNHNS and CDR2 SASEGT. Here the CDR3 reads CTGRDRIPGELFF. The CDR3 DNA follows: TGCACCGGGCGGGATCGTATTCCCGGGGAGCTGTTTTTT.

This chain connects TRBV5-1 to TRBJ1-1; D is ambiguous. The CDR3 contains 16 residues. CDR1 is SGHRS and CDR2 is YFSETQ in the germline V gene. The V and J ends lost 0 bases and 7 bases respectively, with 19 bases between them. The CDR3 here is CASSLAAGGPLDEAFF. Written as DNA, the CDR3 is TGCGCCAGCAGCTTGGCCGCCGGAGGCCCACTGGATGAAGCTTTCTTT. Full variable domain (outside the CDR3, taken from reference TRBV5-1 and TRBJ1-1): KAGVTQTPRYLIKTRGQQVTLSCSPISGHRSVSWYQQTPGQGLQFLFEYFSETQRNKGNFPGRFSGRQFSNSRSEMNVSTLELGDSALYLCASSLAAGGPLDEAFFGQGTRLTVV.

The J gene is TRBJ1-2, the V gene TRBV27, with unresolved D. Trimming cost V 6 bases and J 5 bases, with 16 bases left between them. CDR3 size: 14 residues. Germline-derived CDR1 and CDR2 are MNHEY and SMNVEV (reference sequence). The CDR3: CASSPGEDLYGYTF. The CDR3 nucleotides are TGTGCCAGCAGCCCCGGGGAGGACTTATATGGCTACACCTTC.